A single sample is the source of the 28 T cell receptor beta chains below, sequenced in a study of blood T cell repertoires in COVID-19. Profiled with immunoSEQ multiplex PCR; TCRdb holds only in-frame clones, not every one. The profile covers tens of thousands of clones, with 88% appearing a single time and about 1.4% taken by the ten largest. The sample comprised peripheral blood. Source of these receptors: a human donor in a cohort sampled during active COVID-19.

The rearrangement joins TRBV11-2 to TRBJ1-4; TRBD1 agrees at 7 bases. After removal of 1 base from V and 8 bases from J, the junction contained 7 bases not matched to a gene. The length of the CDR3 is 15 residues. The germline V gene encodes CDR1 SGHAT and CDR2 FQNNGV. The CDR3 DNA sequence: TGTGCCAGCAGCTTAGGGTTTACAGGGGACGAAAAACTGTTTTTT. Its translation: CASSLGFTGDEKLFF. Variable domain in full (rest from reference TRBV11-2 and TRBJ1-4): EAGVAQSPRYKIIEKRQSVAFWCNPISGHATLYWYQQILGQGPKLLIQFQNNGVVDDSQLPKDRFSAERLKGVDSTLKIQPAKLEDSAVYLCASSLGFTGDEKLFFGSGTQLSVL.

The chain joins TRBV18 to TRBJ1-5; D is uncertain. Trimming stripped 1 base from V and 0 bases from J, with 10 bases between. The CDR3 sequence is 16 residues long. Germline CDR1 reads KGHSH; CDR2 reads LQKENI. CDR3 region: CASSPRNSYSNQPQHF. The CDR3 DNA reads TGTGCCAGCTCACCACGGAACAGTTATAGCAATCAGCCCCAGCATTTT.

This chain uses TRBV5-4 with TRBJ2-7, with 10 nucleotides matching TRBD1. J was trimmed by 4 bases and V by 4 bases; bases with no gene match: 5. This CDR3 spans 14 amino acids. Germline V lookup: CDR1 SGHNT, CDR2 YYREEE (reference sequence). CDR3 bases: TGTGCCAGCAGCGCGACAGGGGGCGGGTACGAGCAGTACTTC. This translates into CASSATGGGYEQYF.

Comment on this clone: Germline and junction disagree at one end, which may indicate a read error. The rearrangement uses TRBV7-7 and TRBJ2-7; D possibly uses TRBD1 or TRBD2 (6 bases each). Germline assignment: CDR1 SSHAT and CDR2 FNYEAQ (reference sequence). This CDR3 spans 14 amino acids. The CDR3 loop reads CASSLAAGDYEQYF. CDR3 nucleotide sequence: TGTGCTAGCAGCTTAGCGGCAGGGGACTACGAGCAGTACTTC.

The chain uses TRBV11-2 and TRBJ2-5; no clear D gene. The CDR3 sequence is 12 residues long. Trimming removed 1 base at V and 5 bases at J, with 5 bases between. Germline loops: CDR1 SGHAT, CDR2 FQNNGV. The CDR3 DNA is TGTGCCAGCAGCTTAGGGCTTGAGACCCAGTACTTC. Protein product: CASSLGLETQYF.

The V gene is TRBV5-8, the J gene TRBJ1-2; 8 nucleotides align to TRBD1. With V trimmed by 3 bases and J by 7 bases, 8 bases remained unmatched. In germline, CDR1 is SGHTS, CDR2 YDEGEE. The CDR3 is made up of 14 amino acids. The CDR3 reads CASSSGQGGFGYTF. The CDR3 DNA is TGTGCCAGCAGCTCAGGACAGGGTGGATTTGGCTACACCTTC.

The CDR3 region is CASSLDRQGSGGYTF. CDR3 sequence (DNA): TGTGCCAGCAGCTTAGATAGACAGGGGAGTGGTGGCTACACCTTC. The V and J genes are TRBV28 and TRBJ1-2, with 8 bases identical to TRBD1. Germline assignment: CDR1 MDHEN and CDR2 SYDVKM. This CDR3 comprises 15 residues. The junction had 13 bases not matched to a gene; V was cut back by 6 bases and J by 7 bases.

This rearrangement joins TRBV24-1 to TRBJ2-2, with TRBD1 matching over 9 bases. This CDR3 is built from 16 residues. The junction had 4 bases not matched to a gene; V was cut back by 3 bases and J by 3 bases. Germline V gene lookup returns CDR1 KGHDR and CDR2 SFDVKD. The CDR3 here is CATSDPRTGDTGELFF. In DNA form, the CDR3 reads TGTGCCACCAGTGATCCCCGGACAGGGGACACCGGGGAGCTGTTTTTT.

V usage is TRBV7-2 and J usage is TRBJ2-1; perhaps TRBD2 as D (5 bases). The V end lost 5 bases, the J end lost 0 bases, and 11 bases lay between the germline ends. The CDR3 has 15 residues. Germline loops: CDR1 SGHTA, CDR2 FQGNSA. CDR3 in amino acids: CASSPSGSSYNEQFF. In DNA, the CDR3 is TGTGCCAGCAGCCCAAGTGGGAGCTCCTACAATGAGCAGTTCTTC.

The chain employs TRBV7-8 and TRBJ2-2, with D hard to call. Trimming cost V 1 base and J 5 bases, with 20 bases left between them. This CDR3 has 18 residues. The V gene's germline CDR1 is SGHVS and CDR2 FQNEAQ. DNA of the CDR3: TGTGCCAGCAGCTTAGGCGCCCAGGCTTTAGTCGAGACCGGGGAGCTGTTTTTT. Its protein is CASSLGAQALVETGELFF.

This clone appeared a single time. The J gene is TRBJ2-2, the V gene TRBV9; 7 nucleotides align to TRBD2. This CDR3 comprises 17 residues. V trimming: 0 bases; J trimming: 4 bases; junction bases outside the gene matches: 9. Germline V gene sequence: CDR1 SGDLS, CDR2 YYNGEE. This CDR3 reads CASSVEGLAVATGELFF. As DNA, the CDR3 is TGTGCCAGCAGCGTAGAAGGGCTAGCGGTCGCCACCGGGGAGCTGTTTTTT.

The gene calls are TRBV12-3 or TRBV12-4 and TRBJ1-1; D is unclear. The CDR3 sequence is 12 residues long. Deletions cut 3 bases from V and 1 base from J, with 3 bases between. The CDR3 DNA sequence: TGTGCCAGCAGTTTGCGGAACACTGAAGCTTTCTTT. Its translation: CASSLRNTEAFF.

The V call is TRBV28, the J call TRBJ2-3, with 7 bases fitting TRBD2. Germline CDR1 is MDHEN and CDR2 is SYDVKM. V was clipped by 3 bases and J by 2 bases; unmatched bases: 2. This CDR3 has 14 amino acids. DNA of the CDR3: TGTGCCAGCAGTTTCGGGAGGTACACAGATACGCAGTATTTT. It is translated as CASSFGRYTDTQYF.

The chain is built from TRBV5-6 and TRBJ2-7; D is undetermined. V dropped 2 bases and J dropped 2 bases, with 17 bases sitting between them. Germline V gene lookup returns CDR1 SGHDT and CDR2 YYEEEE. The length of the CDR3 is 16 residues. The CDR3 spells CASSFYSGQVAYEQYF. In nucleotides, the CDR3 is TGTGCCAGCAGCTTTTATTCAGGCCAGGTAGCCTACGAGCAGTACTTC.

The V call is TRBV5-6, the J call TRBJ1-5; TRBD1 might be the D (5 bases). The CDR3 runs to 15 residues. V lost 3 bases to trimming and J lost 6 bases, with 16 bases between them. Germline CDR1 is SGHDT and CDR2 is YYEEEE. The CDR3 DNA follows: TGTGCCAGCAGCTCCTACGGCCAGGGAGGTCAGCCCCAGCATTTT. This encodes CASSSYGQGGQPQHF.

V and J are TRBV4-1 and TRBJ2-5; 8 positions match TRBD2. Trimming at V came to 1 base and at J to 4 bases, leaving 8 bases not matched to a gene. The germline V gene encodes CDR1 MGHRA and CDR2 YSYEKL. This CDR3 is 16 amino acids long. CDR3 coding DNA: TGCGCCAGCAGCCAAGGGCTGCGGGAGGTGGGAGAGACCCAGTACTTC. Its translation: CASSQGLREVGETQYF.

This clone was counted once. This chain links TRBV5-6 with TRBJ2-3; 15 bases are shared with TRBD2. J lost 6 bases, V lost 4 bases, and 15 bases had no gene match. CDR1 SGHDT and CDR2 YYEEEE come from the germline V gene. The CDR3 loop spans 19 amino acids. In DNA form, the CDR3 reads TGTGCCAGCAGCACTCCGGGACTAGCGGGAGGATCGGGCGGGGATACGCAGTATTTT. Translation: CASSTPGLAGGSGGDTQYF.

This clone came up once. The genes are TRBV29-1 and TRBJ2-3, with TRBD1 matching 9 bases. The CDR3 has 13 amino acids. Germline V gene data show CDR1 as SQVTM and CDR2 as ANQGSEA. The junction had 4 bases not matched to a gene; V was cut back by 7 bases and J by 2 bases. CDR3 region: CSGWDRATDTQYF. CDR3 coding DNA: TGCAGCGGCTGGGACAGGGCCACAGATACGCAGTATTTT.

The rearrangement uses TRBV5-5 and TRBJ2-7, with TRBD2 as a possible D gene (6 bases). The CDR3 has 14 residues. Germline lookup yields CDR1 SGHKS and CDR2 YYEKEE (reference sequence). Between the trimmed V and J ends, which lost 6 bases and 6 bases, there was a span of 19 bases. The DNA for the CDR3 is TGTGCCAGCACCCCCCCCGCGGGGTCTTTCGAGCAGTACTTC. It codes for CASTPPAGSFEQYF.

This clone was seen only a few times. The chain is built from TRBV28 and TRBJ2-1, with TRBD2 matching 9 bases. The CDR3 has 14 residues. Germline V lookup: CDR1 MDHEN, CDR2 SYDVKM. V gave up 10 bases and J gave up 4 bases; unmatched junction bases: 8. The CDR3 is CATSGGRVYNEQFF. The CDR3 DNA sequence: TGTGCCACCTCGGGCGGGAGGGTTTACAATGAGCAGTTCTTC.

This clone occurred once. The chain carries TRBV9 and TRBJ2-7, with TRBD2 identical over 7 bases. The CDR3 is made up of 14 amino acids. CDR1 SGDLS and CDR2 YYNGEE come from the germline V gene. The J segment lost 1 base and the V segment lost 0 bases, leaving 1 base of the junction unmatched. The CDR3 DNA follows: TGTGCCAGCAGCGTAGGCGGGAGTTCCTACGAGCAGTACTTC. This codes for CASSVGGSSYEQYF.

This sequence joins TRBV24-1 and TRBJ2-1, with 7 bases matching TRBD2. J gave up 9 bases and V 12 bases, and 13 bases lay outside the gene matches. The CDR3 totals 13 residues. CDR1 and CDR2 from the germline V gene are KGHDR and SFDVKD. The CDR3: CASERDYLGEQFF. Here the CDR3 DNA reads TGTGCCTCGGAGCGGGACTATTTGGGTGAGCAGTTCTTC.

There are a few counts of this clone. In nucleotides, the CDR3 is TGTGCCAGTAGTAGGGGACAGAGCTCCTACGAGCAGTACTTC. Translating it yields CASSRGQSSYEQYF. The chain carries TRBV19 and TRBJ2-7; TRBD1 agrees at 7 bases. Germline CDR1 is LNHDA and CDR2 is SQIVND (reference sequence). V shed 4 bases and J 0 bases; nucleotides not matched to a gene: 3. The CDR3 is made up of 14 amino acids. Full variable domain (missing parts from reference TRBV19 and TRBJ2-7): DGGITQSPKYLFRKEGQNVTLSCEQNLNHDAMYWYRQDPGQGLRLIYYSQIVNDFQKGDIAEGYSVSREKKESFPLTVTSAQKNPTAFYLCASSRGQSSYEQYFGPGTRLTVT.

This clone was picked up a small number of times. The chain is built from TRBV24-1 and TRBJ2-7, with 7 bases fitting TRBD2. The germline V gene has CDR1 KGHDR and CDR2 SFDVKD. J was trimmed by 6 bases and V by 12 bases; bases with no gene match: 22. The CDR3 runs to 16 residues. In DNA form, the CDR3 reads TGTGCCCCTACGGGGGAGGGGACGGACAATTCGGGCGAGCAGTACTTC. Amino acids: CAPTGEGTDNSGEQYF.

J is TRBJ2-1 and V is TRBV6-1; 14 positions agree with TRBD2. The CDR3 has 17 amino acids. Per germline, CDR1 MNHNS and CDR2 SASEGT. V trimming: 0 bases; J trimming: 8 bases; junction bases outside the gene matches: 6. The CDR3 loop is CASSEALTSGRAYEQFF. The CDR3 DNA sequence: TGTGCCAGCAGTGAAGCCCTGACTAGCGGGAGGGCGTATGAGCAGTTCTTC.

The V call is TRBV5-8, the J call TRBJ2-1, with D maybe TRBD1 (5 bases). There are 14 residues in the CDR3. Germline-derived CDR1 and CDR2 are SGHTS and YDEGEE. V was shortened by 9 bases and J by 6 bases, with 19 bases between the two germline ends. DNA of the CDR3: TGTGCCACCAGGGAAAGAGCTAGTACCAATGAGCAGTTCTTC. It yields the protein CATRERASTNEQFF.

The chain joins TRBV6-5 to TRBJ1-2; possibly TRBD1 for D (6 bases). V lost 5 bases to trimming and J lost 4 bases, with 11 bases between them. This CDR3 spans 13 amino acids. From germline, CDR1 is MNHEY and CDR2 SVGAGI. In nucleotides, the CDR3 is TGTGCCAGCAGTCGGGCAGGGGCCTATGGCTACACCTTC. Protein: CASSRAGAYGYTF.

Only a few counts were recorded for this clone. V gene TRBV4-1 combines with J gene TRBJ2-1; D is uncertain. CDR3 length: 12 residues. The germline CDR1 and CDR2 sequences are MGHRA and YSYEKL. V was trimmed by 3 bases and J by 4 bases, leaving 4 bases between them. CDR3 in amino acids: CASSHQYNEQFF. In DNA, the CDR3 is TGCGCCAGCAGCCATCAGTACAATGAGCAGTTCTTC.